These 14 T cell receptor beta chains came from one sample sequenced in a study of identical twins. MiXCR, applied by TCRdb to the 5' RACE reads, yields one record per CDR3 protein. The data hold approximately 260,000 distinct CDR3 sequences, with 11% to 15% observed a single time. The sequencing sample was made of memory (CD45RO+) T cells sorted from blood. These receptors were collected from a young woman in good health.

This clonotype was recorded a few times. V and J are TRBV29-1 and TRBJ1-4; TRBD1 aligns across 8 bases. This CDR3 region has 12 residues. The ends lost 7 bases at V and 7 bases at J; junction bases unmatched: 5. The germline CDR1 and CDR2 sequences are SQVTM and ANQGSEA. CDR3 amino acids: CSALTGVEKLFF. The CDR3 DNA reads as TGCAGCGCATTGACAGGGGTTGAAAAACTGTTTTTT.

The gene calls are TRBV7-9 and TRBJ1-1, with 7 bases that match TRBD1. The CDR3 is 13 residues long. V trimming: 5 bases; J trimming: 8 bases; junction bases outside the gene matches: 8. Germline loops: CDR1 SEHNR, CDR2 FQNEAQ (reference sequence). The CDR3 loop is CASSAGQFREAFF. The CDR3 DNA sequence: TGTGCCAGCAGCGCGGGACAGTTTCGCGAAGCTTTCTTT.

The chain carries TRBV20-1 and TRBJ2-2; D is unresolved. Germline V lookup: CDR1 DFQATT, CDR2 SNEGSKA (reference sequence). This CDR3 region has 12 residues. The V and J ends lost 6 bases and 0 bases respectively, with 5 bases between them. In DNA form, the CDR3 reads TGCAGTGCCGCCCCGAACACCGGGGAGCTGTTTTTT. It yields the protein CSAAPNTGELFF.

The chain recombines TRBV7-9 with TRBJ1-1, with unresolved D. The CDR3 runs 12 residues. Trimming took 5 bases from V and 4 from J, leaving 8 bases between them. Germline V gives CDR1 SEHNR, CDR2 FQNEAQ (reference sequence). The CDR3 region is CASSNLGTEAFF. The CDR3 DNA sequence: TGTGCCAGCAGCAACTTAGGCACTGAAGCTTTCTTT.

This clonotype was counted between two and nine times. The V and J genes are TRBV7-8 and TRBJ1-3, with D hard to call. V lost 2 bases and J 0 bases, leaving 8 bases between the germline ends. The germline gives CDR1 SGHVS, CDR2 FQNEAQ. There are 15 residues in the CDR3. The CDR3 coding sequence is TGTGCCAGCAGCTTATCAGGCCTCTCTGGAAACACCATATATTTT. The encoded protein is CASSLSGLSGNTIYF.

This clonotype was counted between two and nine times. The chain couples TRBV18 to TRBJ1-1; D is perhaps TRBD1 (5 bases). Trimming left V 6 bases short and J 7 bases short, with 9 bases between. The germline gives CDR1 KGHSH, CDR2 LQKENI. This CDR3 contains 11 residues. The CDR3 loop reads CASSHGGEAFF. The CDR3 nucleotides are TGTGCCAGCTCCCACGGGGGTGAAGCTTTCTTT. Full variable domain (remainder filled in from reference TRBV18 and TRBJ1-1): NAGVMQNPRHLVRRRGQEARLRCSPMKGHSHVYWYRQLPEEGLKFMVYLQKENIIDESGMPKERFSAEFPKEGPSILRIQQVVRGDSAAYFCASSHGGEAFFGQGTRLTVV.

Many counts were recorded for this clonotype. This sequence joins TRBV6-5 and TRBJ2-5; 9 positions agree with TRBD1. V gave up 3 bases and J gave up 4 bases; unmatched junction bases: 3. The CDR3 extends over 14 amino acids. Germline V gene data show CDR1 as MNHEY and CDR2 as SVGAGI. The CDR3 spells CASSYRTGAETQYF. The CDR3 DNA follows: TGTGCCAGCAGTTATAGGACAGGGGCAGAGACCCAGTACTTC.

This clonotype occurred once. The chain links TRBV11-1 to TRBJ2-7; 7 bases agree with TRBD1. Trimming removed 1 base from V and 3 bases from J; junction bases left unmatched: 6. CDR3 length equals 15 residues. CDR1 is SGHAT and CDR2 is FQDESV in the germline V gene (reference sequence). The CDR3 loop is CASSLDGTDGYEQYF. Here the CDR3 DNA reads TGTGCCAGCAGCTTAGACGGGACAGACGGCTACGAGCAGTACTTC.

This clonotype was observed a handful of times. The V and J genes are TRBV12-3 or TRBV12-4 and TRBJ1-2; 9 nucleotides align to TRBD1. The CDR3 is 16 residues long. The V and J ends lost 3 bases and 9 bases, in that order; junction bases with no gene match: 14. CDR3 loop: CASSFSVGTGWERYTF. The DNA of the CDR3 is TGTGCCAGCAGTTTTTCTGTCGGGACAGGGTGGGAACGCTACACCTTC.

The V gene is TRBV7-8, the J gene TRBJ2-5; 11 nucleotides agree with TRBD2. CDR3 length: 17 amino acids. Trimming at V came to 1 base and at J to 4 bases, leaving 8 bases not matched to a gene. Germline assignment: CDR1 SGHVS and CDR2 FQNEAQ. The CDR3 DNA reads TGTGCCAGCAGCTTAGAACTAGCGGGAGCCCCTCGAGAGACCCAGTACTTC. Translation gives CASSLELAGAPRETQYF.

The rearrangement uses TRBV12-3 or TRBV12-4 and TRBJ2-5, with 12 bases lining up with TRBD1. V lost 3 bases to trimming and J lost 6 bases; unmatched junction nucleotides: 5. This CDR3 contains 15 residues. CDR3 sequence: CASSLGQGAIKTQYF. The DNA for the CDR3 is TGTGCCAGCAGTTTGGGACAGGGGGCTATCAAGACCCAGTACTTC.

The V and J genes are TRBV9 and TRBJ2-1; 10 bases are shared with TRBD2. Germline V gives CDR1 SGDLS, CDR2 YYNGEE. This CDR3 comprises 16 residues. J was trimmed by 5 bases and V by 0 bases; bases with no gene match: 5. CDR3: CASSVVSGGLNNEQFF. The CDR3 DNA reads TGTGCCAGCAGCGTAGTTAGCGGGGGGTTGAACAATGAGCAGTTCTTC.

CDR3 in amino acids: CASSLAGDYNEQFF. For the CDR3, the DNA is TGTGCCAGCAGTCTAGCGGGAGACTACAATGAGCAGTTCTTC. The gene calls are TRBV27 and TRBJ2-1; 10 bases fit TRBD2. Germline V gives CDR1 MNHEY, CDR2 SMNVEV (reference sequence). After removal of 5 bases from V and 3 bases from J, the junction contained 1 base not matched to a gene. The CDR3 runs 14 residues.

CDR3 loop: CAISESPEGSWDGYTF. The CDR3 DNA reads as TGTGCCATCAGTGAAAGCCCCGAAGGGTCATGGGATGGCTACACCTTC. V and J are TRBV10-3 and TRBJ1-2; D ambiguous. Germline lookup yields CDR1 ENHRY and CDR2 SYGVKD. The CDR3 sequence is 16 residues long. The V gene lost 3 bases and the J gene lost 6 bases, with 20 bases spanning the gap.